This T cell receptor beta chain was captured in a study of cytomegalovirus exposure and HLA in healthy donors. The germline gives CDR1 MNHEY, CDR2 SMNVEV (reference sequence). This CDR3 comprises 16 residues. After removal of 5 bases from V and 0 bases from J, the junction contained 9 bases not matched to a gene. PCR was performed using 60 Vbeta and 13 Jbeta primers. The assay was immunoSEQ multiplex PCR, and TCRdb's table has in-frame clones only and misses some. The repertoire consists of 150,000 or so clones, with just under 75% occurring once and the leading ten covering approximately 1.6%. The study, taken as a whole, reports: In a later analysis, HLA-C alleles had the fewest associated TCRs, DRB1 alleles the most. According to reports, the classifier identified cytomegalovirus status with high specificity and sensitivity.

This clone has a single count. Its target is not known. The gene calls are TRBV27 and TRBJ2-7, with TRBD2 identical over 8 bases. Sequences were obtained from PBMCs. This clonotype originated in a woman under 30 in good health and CMV-seronegative. The CDR3 protein is CASSPLSGASSYEQYF. The CDR3, as DNA: TGTGCCAGCAGTCCCCTTAGCGGGGCTAGCTCCTACGAGCAGTACTTC.